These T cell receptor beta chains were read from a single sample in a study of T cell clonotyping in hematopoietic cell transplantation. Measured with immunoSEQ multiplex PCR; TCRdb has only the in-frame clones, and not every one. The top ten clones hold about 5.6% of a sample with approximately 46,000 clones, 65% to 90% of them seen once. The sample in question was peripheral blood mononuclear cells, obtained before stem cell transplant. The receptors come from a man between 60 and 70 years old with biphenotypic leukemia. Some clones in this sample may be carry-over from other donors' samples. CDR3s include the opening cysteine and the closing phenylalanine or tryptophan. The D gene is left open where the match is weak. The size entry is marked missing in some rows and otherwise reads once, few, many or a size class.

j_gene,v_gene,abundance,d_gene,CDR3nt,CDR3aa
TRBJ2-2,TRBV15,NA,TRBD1,TGTGCCACCAGCAGAGAGGTTCCAGGGGGCACCGGGGAGCTGTTTTTT,CATSREVPGGTGELFF
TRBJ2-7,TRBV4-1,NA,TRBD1,TGCGCCAGCAGCCATGAAACAGGGGGCGCAGAGTACTTC,CASSHETGGAEYF
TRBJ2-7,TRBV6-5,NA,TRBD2,TGTGCCAGCAGCCTGGGGAGGGCCGACGAGCAGTACTTC,CASSLGRADEQYF
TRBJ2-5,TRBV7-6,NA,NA,TGTGCCAGCAGCTCGCTAGCGAGTGAGACCCAGTACTTC,CASSSLASETQYF
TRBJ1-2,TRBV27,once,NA,TGTGCCAGCGGGTGGAGGGGCGCTTCTGGCTACACCTTC,CASGWRGASGYTF
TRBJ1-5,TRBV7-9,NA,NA,TGTGCCAGCAGCTTAGACCAGGGGTATCAGCCCCAGCATTTT,CASSLDQGYQPQHF
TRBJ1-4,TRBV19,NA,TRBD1,TGTGCCAGTAGTATGAACAGGGGGACTAATGAAAAACTGTTTTTT,CASSMNRGTNEKLFF
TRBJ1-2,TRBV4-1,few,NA,TGCGCCAGCAGCCAACTGGGGGGGCAGGGTGGCTACACCTTC,CASSQLGGQGGYTF
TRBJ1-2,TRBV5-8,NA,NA,TGTGCCAGCAGCTTGGGAGTCGGGGTAGGGGGCTACACCTTC,CASSLGVGVGGYTF
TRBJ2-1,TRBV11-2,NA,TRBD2,TGTGCCAGCAGCTCAGCGACTAGCGGGAGGGCCTCTGAGCAGTTCTTC,CASSSATSGRASEQFF
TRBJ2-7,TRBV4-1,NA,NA,TGCGCCAGCAGCCAGAGCGGAACCTACGAGCAGTACTTC,CASSQSGTYEQYF
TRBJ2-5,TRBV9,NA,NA,TGTGCCAGCAGCGTAGGTCCGGGAATTTCGGAGACCCAGTACTTC,CASSVGPGISETQYF
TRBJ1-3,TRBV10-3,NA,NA,TGTGCCATCAGTGAGTCCTTTAGTGGTTTCAGGCCTGGAAACACCATATATTTT,CAISESFSGFRPGNTIYF
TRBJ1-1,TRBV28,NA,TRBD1,TGTGCCAGCAGTAACAGGGGGCTTGACACTGAAGCTTTCTTT,CASSNRGLDTEAFF
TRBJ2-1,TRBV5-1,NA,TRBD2,TGCGCCAGCATAGGGGGAGCGGGAGGGATGAATGAGCAGTTCTTC,CASIGGAGGMNEQFF
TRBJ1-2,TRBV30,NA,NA,TGTGCCTGCCGGGACTATGGCTACACCTTC,CACRDYGYTF
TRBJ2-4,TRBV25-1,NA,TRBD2,TGTGCCAGCAGTCCAATAGCGGGAAGGGCCAAAAACATTCAGTACTTC,CASSPIAGRAKNIQYF
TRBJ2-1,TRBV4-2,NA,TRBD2,TGTGCCAGCAGCCAAGACCCCAGTGACGAAGCGGGAGGGCCAAGGTTCTTC,CASSQDPSDEAGGPRFF
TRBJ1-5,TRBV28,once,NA,TGTGCCACCTTCTCCGGGAGGGATAATCATAATCAGCCCCAGCATTTT,CATFSGRDNHNQPQHF
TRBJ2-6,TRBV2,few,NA,TGTGCCAGCAGTGAAGGGCGAAACGTCCTGACTTTC,CASSEGRNVLTF
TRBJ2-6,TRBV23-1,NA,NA,TGCGCCAGCAGTCAATCAGCGTTCGGCGGGTTTACCTGCTCTGGGGCCAACGTCCTGACTTTC,CASSQSAFGGFTCSGANVLTF
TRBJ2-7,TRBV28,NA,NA,TGTGCCGGTCGGGACGCGAGCTCCTACGAGCAGTACTTC,CAGRDASSYEQYF